A single sample gave rise to the 18 T cell receptor beta chains below, sequenced in a study of response to subunit inactivated influenza vaccine. TCRdb passed the RT-PCR reads through MiXCR, listing each CDR3 protein once. The sample records hundreds of thousands of distinct CDR3 sequences, more than 15% being singletons. The material sequenced was CD4+ T cells sorted from PBMCs, taken 23 months after vaccination. These receptors all stem from a man between 50 and 75 years old who received an inactivated influenza vaccine.

This clonotype was picked up many times. This chain connects TRBV6-2 or TRBV6-3 to TRBJ1-5, with 9 bases identical to TRBD1. The germline CDR1 and CDR2 sequences are MNHEY and SVGEGT. V trimming: 6 bases; J trimming: 0 bases; junction bases outside the gene matches: 12. CDR3 length: 18 amino acids. Written as DNA, the CDR3 is TGTGCCAGCAGACCCCATTCGGGACAGGGCTATAGCAATCAGCCCCAGCATTTT. Amino acids: CASRPHSGQGYSNQPQHF.

This clonotype has more than one count but fewer than ten. Here the CDR3 reads CATSGTGGPNQPQHF. CDR3 nucleotide sequence: TGTGCCACCAGTGGGACAGGGGGGCCCAATCAGCCCCAGCATTTT. The chain carries TRBV24-1 and TRBJ1-5, with 10 bases lining up with TRBD1. The trim removed 5 bases at V and 3 bases at J, leaving 3 bases unmatched. The CDR3 extends over 15 amino acids. CDR1 and CDR2 from the germline V gene are KGHDR and SFDVKD.

This clonotype was counted between two and nine times. V usage is TRBV6-5 and J usage is TRBJ1-6; D call uncertain. The ends were cut back, 4 bases at V and 11 bases at J, with 15 bases in the middle. The CDR3 totals 14 residues. CDR1 and CDR2 from the germline V gene are MNHEY and SVGAGI. CDR3 coding DNA: TGTGCCAGCAGTTCGGGAGGGTTCATCACACCCCTCCACTTT. Its protein is CASSSGGFITPLHF.

Only a few counts were recorded for this clonotype. The chain employs TRBV5-1 and TRBJ2-3, with a weak D call TRBD1 (6 bases). The CDR3 contains 13 residues. V was trimmed by 0 bases and J by 5 bases, leaving 7 bases between them. The germline CDR1 and CDR2 sequences are SGHRS and YFSETQ. The CDR3 is CASSLGQEDTQYF. CDR3 nucleotides: TGCGCCAGCAGCTTGGGACAGGAAGATACGCAGTATTTT.

This chain connects TRBV10-3 to TRBJ2-1, with 7 bases aligning to TRBD2. The CDR3 has 15 amino acids. From germline, CDR1 is ENHRY and CDR2 SYGVKD. Trimming took 7 bases from V and 9 from J; bases not matched to a gene: 15. CDR3 amino acids: CAITKGPSGIGEQFF. The CDR3 DNA follows: TGTGCCATCACCAAGGGACCCAGCGGGATTGGTGAGCAGTTCTTC.

This clonotype occurred a few times. The chain joins TRBV27 to TRBJ2-5, with D unclear. V was pared by 3 bases and J by 3 bases, with 8 bases between. The CDR3 length is 13 residues. Germline loops: CDR1 MNHEY, CDR2 SMNVEV (reference sequence). The CDR3 loop reads CASSLAAKETQYF. In nucleotides, the CDR3 is TGTGCCAGCAGTTTGGCAGCTAAAGAGACCCAGTACTTC.

The table lists this clonotype with a few counts. The chain uses TRBV5-6 and TRBJ2-2, with a possible D match to TRBD1 (6 bases). Trimming removed 4 bases from V and 4 bases from J, with 14 bases in between. The CDR3 consists of 15 residues. The germline V gene encodes CDR1 SGHDT and CDR2 YYEEEE. As DNA, the CDR3 is TGTGCCAGCAGCATGACAGGATTAAGCACCGGGGAGCTGTTTTTT. Protein product: CASSMTGLSTGELFF. Using reference TRBV5-6 and TRBJ2-2 for the parts outside the CDR3, the full variable domain is DAGVTQSPTHLIKTRGQQVTLRCSPKSGHDTVSWYQQALGQGPQFIFQYYEEEERQRGNFPDRFSGHQFPNYSSELNVNALLLGDSALYLCASSMTGLSTGELFFGEGSRLTVL.

V usage is TRBV7-2 and J usage is TRBJ2-1; TRBD2 matches at 7 bases. CDR1 is SGHTA and CDR2 is FQGNSA in the germline V gene. With V trimmed by 2 bases and J by 5 bases, 3 bases remained unmatched. The CDR3 consists of 14 residues. The CDR3 DNA reads as TGTGCCAGCAGCTTAAGTCTAGCGGACAATGAGCAGTTCTTC. Amino acid sequence: CASSLSLADNEQFF.

This clonotype has a handful of counts. The J gene is TRBJ2-3, the V gene TRBV29-1, with D maybe TRBD2 (5 bases). Germline values: CDR1 SQVTM, CDR2 ANQGSEA. The CDR3 loop spans 15 amino acids. V dropped 4 bases and J dropped 2 bases, with 16 bases sitting between them. The CDR3 reads CSVGGLGNPTDTQYF. CDR3 DNA: TGCAGCGTTGGAGGGCTAGGGAACCCCACAGATACGCAGTATTTT.

In its sample, this clonotype was seen a few times. The rearrangement joins TRBV4-3 to TRBJ2-5, with D possibly matching TRBD2 (6 bases). The germline V and J ends were trimmed by 3 bases and 4 bases, with 9 bases remaining between them. This CDR3 comprises 13 residues. Per germline, CDR1 LGHNA and CDR2 YSLEER. The CDR3 sequence: CASSQGTGETQYF. CDR3 sequence (DNA): TGCGCCAGCAGCCAGGGGACTGGAGAGACCCAGTACTTC.

The V call is TRBV20-1, the J call TRBJ2-1; the match to TRBD1 covers 9 bases. This CDR3 comprises 14 residues. V shed 0 bases and J 7 bases; nucleotides not matched to a gene: 4. Germline values: CDR1 DFQATT, CDR2 SNEGSKA (reference sequence). The CDR3 protein is CSARDMTGGNEQFF. CDR3 in DNA: TGCAGTGCTAGAGACATGACAGGGGGTAATGAGCAGTTCTTC.

This clonotype showed up many times. The V gene is TRBV2, the J gene TRBJ1-6, with a tentative D call TRBD1 (6 bases). From germline, CDR1 is SNHLY and CDR2 FYNNEI. The CDR3 consists of 14 residues. The V end lost 5 bases, the J end lost 7 bases, and 12 bases lay between the germline ends. Here the CDR3 reads CASSPTGQNSPLHF. The CDR3 DNA follows: TGTGCCAGCAGTCCCACAGGGCAGAATTCACCCCTCCACTTT. Complete variable domain (other parts from reference TRBV2 and TRBJ1-6): EPEVTQTPSHQVTQMGQEVILRCVPISNHLYFYWYRQILGQKVEFLVSFYNNEISEKSEIFDDQFSVERPDGSNFTLKIRSTKLEDSAMYFCASSPTGQNSPLHFGNGTRLTVT.

This clonotype showed up many times. V usage is TRBV4-2 and J usage is TRBJ2-1; TRBD2 might be the D (6 bases). Germline lookup yields CDR1 LGHNA and CDR2 YNFKEQ. The CDR3 has 13 amino acids. The V end was cut by 0 bases, the J end by 9 bases, with 9 bases between. CDR3 sequence (DNA): TGTGCCAGCAGCCAAGATAGGCGGGGTGAGCAGTTCTTC. Residues: CASSQDRRGEQFF.

This clonotype showed up just a few times. This chain links TRBV20-1 with TRBJ1-5; D remains unclear. V shed 3 bases and J shed 5 bases, with 11 bases lying between them. Germline CDR1 DFQATT, CDR2 SNEGSKA (reference sequence). The CDR3 spans 13 residues. CDR3 residues: CSASDIFDQPQHF. CDR3 bases: TGCAGTGCTAGTGACATCTTTGATCAGCCCCAGCATTTT.

This clonotype has only a few counts. The chain links TRBV29-1 to TRBJ2-1, with D perhaps given as TRBD1 or TRBD2 (7 bases each). This CDR3 spans 14 amino acids. Deletions cut 7 bases from V and 0 bases from J, with 13 bases between. The V gene's germline CDR1 is SQVTM and CDR2 ANQGSEA. In DNA, the CDR3 is TGCAGCGGCGGGGGACAGAGCTCCTACAATGAGCAGTTCTTC. This encodes CSGGGQSSYNEQFF.

The chain joins TRBV20-1 to TRBJ1-1; D gene unclear. The germline gives CDR1 DFQATT, CDR2 SNEGSKA (reference sequence). The CDR3 has 13 amino acids. With 2 bases removed from V and 1 base from J, the gap between germline ends came to 8 bases. The CDR3 here is CSARRAGNTEAFF. The CDR3 DNA sequence: TGCAGTGCTAGAAGGGCAGGGAACACTGAAGCTTTCTTT.

This chain joins TRBV7-7 and TRBJ2-7, with D possibly being TRBD1 (6 bases). Trimming stripped 1 base from V and 0 bases from J, with 10 bases between. CDR3 length: 15 amino acids. CDR1 is SSHAT, CDR2 FNYEAQ, per germline (reference sequence). CDR3 bases: TGTGCCAGCAGCTTAGGACAGGACCCCTCCTACGAGCAGTACTTC. Protein product: CASSLGQDPSYEQYF.

The CDR3 loop is CASSSSDGMVVEQYF. DNA of the CDR3: TGCGCCAGCAGCAGCTCGGACGGTATGGTTGTCGAGCAGTACTTC. J is TRBJ2-7 and V is TRBV5-1; D unclear. V gave up 4 bases and J gave up 6 bases, with 20 bases separating them. Germline CDR1 reads SGHRS; CDR2 reads YFSETQ. The CDR3 has 15 residues.